A selection of T cell receptor beta chains follows, all from one sample in a study of PD-L1 blockade in urothelial cancer. The table came from immunoSEQ multiplex PCR; TCRdb's copy has only in-frame clones and leaves some out. The data contain 95,000 to 100,000 clones, around 86% of them seen just once; the ten biggest clones take up more than 1.5%. Source: PBMCs, taken around atezolizumab (anti-PD-L1) treatment. All receptors derive from a man in his sixties with urothelial cancer. Both conserved end residues are part of each CDR3. The D gene is left open where the match is weak. Clone size is stated in some rows and not others, as once, few, many or a class when expanded.

18 | TRBJ2-3 | TRBV5-1 | TRBD1 | once | CASSKMTGQTTFTDTQYF | TGCGCCAGCAGCAAGATGACGGGACAGACAACTTTCACAGATACGCAGTATTTT
15 | TRBJ2-1 | TRBV19 | TRBD1 | NA | CASSRGDRFYNEQFF | TGTGCCAGTAGTAGAGGGGACAGGTTCTACAATGAGCAGTTCTTC
14 | TRBJ2-7 | TRBV11-3 | TRBD1 | NA | CASSLGTGGREQYF | TGTGCCAGCAGCTTAGGAACAGGGGGCCGCGAGCAGTACTTC
14 | TRBJ2-5 | TRBV19 | NA | NA | CASSRTALGETQYF | TGTGCCAGTAGTAGGACAGCCCTGGGAGAGACCCAGTACTTC
15 | TRBJ1-5 | TRBV29-1 | TRBD1 | once | CSVSSGTGSNQPQHF | TGCAGCGTCTCTTCCGGGACAGGGTCGAATCAGCCCCAGCATTTT
20 | TRBJ1-5 | TRBV28 | TRBD1 | NA | CASSLLGQGADLPSNQPQHF | TGTGCCAGCAGTTTACTTGGACAGGGGGCGGACCTACCTTCTAATCAGCCCCAGCATTTT
13 | TRBJ2-5 | TRBV6-5 | TRBD2 | once | CASSGTSGETQYF | TGTGCCAGCAGTGGGACTAGTGGGGAGACCCAGTACTTC
13 | TRBJ1-2 | TRBV4-2 | NA | NA | CASSQEADEGYTF | TGTGCCAGCAGCCAAGAGGCAGATGAAGGCTACACCTTC
14 | TRBJ2-1 | TRBV7-3 | TRBD1 | NA | CASSLGQDHNEQFF | TGTGCCAGCAGCTTGGGACAGGATCACAATGAGCAGTTCTTC
14 | TRBJ1-1 | TRBV7-2 | NA | NA | CASSFQGSNTEAFF | TGTGCCAGCAGCTTTCAGGGATCGAACACTGAAGCTTTCTTT
16 | TRBJ2-5 | TRBV19 | TRBD2 | NA | CASSVVAGGGQETQYF | TGTGCCAGTAGTGTGGTGGCGGGAGGGGGTCAAGAGACCCAGTACTTC
16 | TRBJ2-2 | TRBV11-3 | NA | NA | CASSLFGSANTGELFF | TGTGCCAGCAGCTTATTCGGGTCCGCGAACACCGGGGAGCTGTTTTTT
12 | TRBJ1-2 | TRBV19 | TRBD1 | NA | CASADRNYGYTF | TGTGCCAGTGCGGACAGGAACTATGGCTACACCTTC
15 | TRBJ1-3 | TRBV9 | NA | once | CASSGPGMAGNTIYF | TGTGCCAGCAGCGGACCGGGGATGGCTGGAAACACCATATATTTT
11 | TRBJ2-2 | TRBV19 | NA | NA | CASSSFRELFF | TGTGCCAGTAGTTCATTCCGGGAGCTGTTTTTT
12 | TRBJ1-2 | TRBV6-5 | NA | NA | CASSYTGYGYTF | TGTGCCAGCAGTTACACGGGGTATGGCTACACCTTC
18 | TRBJ1-3 | TRBV2 | TRBD1 | NA | CASSEAPPGQASGNTIYF | TGTGCCAGCAGTGAAGCCCCTCCGGGACAGGCCTCTGGAAACACCATATATTTT
15 | TRBJ1-2 | TRBV6-5 | TRBD1 | NA | CASRSRGTGSYGYTF | TGTGCCAGCAGATCCAGGGGGACAGGGAGCTATGGCTACACCTTC
14 | TRBJ2-1 | TRBV7-2 | TRBD2 | few | CASSLASGVREQFF | TGTGCCAGCAGCTTAGCGAGCGGGGTACGGGAGCAGTTCTTC
15 | TRBJ1-4 | TRBV5-1 | TRBD1 | NA | CASSFRPGGDEKLFF | TGCGCCAGCAGCTTTAGGCCAGGGGGCGATGAAAAACTGTTTTTT
18 | TRBJ2-6 | TRBV7-8 | NA | NA | CASSKRQAGPSGANVLTF | TGTGCCAGCAGCAAACGACAAGCAGGCCCCTCTGGGGCCAACGTCCTGACTTTC
15 | TRBJ1-4 | TRBV18 | TRBD1 | NA | CASSPLVGQGKGLFF | TGTGCCAGCTCACCCCTTGTCGGACAGGGGAAGGGACTGTTTTTT
16 | TRBJ2-7 | TRBV4-1 | TRBD1 | NA | CASSQDLQGTAPEQYF | TGCGCCAGCAGCCAAGATCTCCAGGGGACAGCCCCCGAGCAGTACTTC
12 | TRBJ1-5 | TRBV4-1 | NA | NA | CASSQDQQPQHF | TGCGCCAGCAGCCAAGATCAACAGCCCCAGCATTTT
16 | TRBJ2-1 | TRBV25-1 | TRBD1 | NA | CASSASGQGAWSEQFF | TGTGCCAGCAGTGCTTCGGGACAGGGGGCGTGGAGTGAGCAGTTCTTC
13 | TRBJ2-7 | TRBV6-4 | NA | NA | CASSDSWEHEQYF | TGTGCCAGCAGTGACTCTTGGGAGCACGAGCAGTACTTC
11 | TRBJ2-1 | TRBV7-8 | NA | NA | CASSRGGPQFF | TGTGCCAGCAGCCGAGGAGGGCCTCAGTTCTTC
13 | TRBJ1-2 | TRBV12-5 | NA | NA | CASGSGIAYGYTF | TGTGCTAGTGGTTCGGGAATTGCTTATGGCTACACCTTC
13 | TRBJ2-5 | TRBV7-7 | NA | few | CASSPTEQETQYF | TGTGCTAGCAGCCCGACAGAACAAGAGACCCAGTACTTC
16 | TRBJ1-2 | TRBV4-1 | TRBD1 | NA | CASSQPGQGFMGGYTF | TGCGCCAGCAGCCAACCGGGACAGGGGTTCATGGGCGGCTACACCTTC
13 | TRBJ1-2 | TRBV2 | NA | NA | CASSKDSGGGYTF | TGTGCCAGCAGTAAGGACTCCGGGGGTGGCTACACCTTC
13 | TRBJ2-6 | TRBV7-9 | NA | NA | CAGRASGANVLTF | TGTGCCGGCAGGGCCTCTGGGGCCAACGTCCTGACTTTC
15 | TRBJ1-3 | TRBV5-1 | NA | NA | CASSSRAMDGNTIYF | TGCGCCAGCAGCTCGAGGGCCATGGATGGAAACACCATATATTTT
16 | TRBJ2-5 | TRBV7-2 | NA | NA | CASSLTSVPPPETQYF | TGTGCCAGCAGCTTAACCTCGGTCCCACCGCCAGAGACCCAGTACTTC
17 | TRBJ2-1 | TRBV4-2 | TRBD1 | NA | CASSRSARDSSYNEQFF | TGTGCCAGCAGCCGCTCCGCTCGGGACAGCTCCTACAATGAGCAGTTCTTC
13 | TRBJ2-7 | TRBV5-4 | NA | NA | CASSLAGSHEQYF | TGTGCCAGCAGCTTGGCAGGGTCCCACGAGCAGTACTTC